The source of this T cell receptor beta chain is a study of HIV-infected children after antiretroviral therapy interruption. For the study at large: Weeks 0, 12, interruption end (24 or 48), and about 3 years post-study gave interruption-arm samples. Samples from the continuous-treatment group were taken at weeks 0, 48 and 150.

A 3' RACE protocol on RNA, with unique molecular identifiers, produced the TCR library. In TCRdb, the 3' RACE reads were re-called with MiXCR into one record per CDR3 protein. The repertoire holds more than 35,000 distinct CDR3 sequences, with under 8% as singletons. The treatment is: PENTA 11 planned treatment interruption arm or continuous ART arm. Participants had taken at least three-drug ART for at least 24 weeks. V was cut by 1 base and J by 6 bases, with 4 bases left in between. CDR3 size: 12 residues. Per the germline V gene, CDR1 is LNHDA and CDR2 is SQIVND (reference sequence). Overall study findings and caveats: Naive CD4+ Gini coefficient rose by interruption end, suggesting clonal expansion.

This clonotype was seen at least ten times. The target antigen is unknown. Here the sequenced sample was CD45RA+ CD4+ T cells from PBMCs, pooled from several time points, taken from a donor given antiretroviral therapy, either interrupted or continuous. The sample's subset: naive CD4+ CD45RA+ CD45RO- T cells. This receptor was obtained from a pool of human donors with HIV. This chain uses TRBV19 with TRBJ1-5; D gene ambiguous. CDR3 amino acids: CASSIGTQPQHF. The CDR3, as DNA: TGTGCCAGTAGTATAGGCACTCAGCCCCAGCATTTT.